This T cell receptor (beta chain) was sequenced during a study of vaccination and CD4 T cells after COVID-19. The overall study: Post-vaccination specimens were collected at a median of roughly 68 days following dose two (range 14 to 241). Study observations and caveats: In convalescent patients, 304 of 307 vaccine-specific clones were spike mono-reactive.

As to this clonotype: Its antigen is not known.

With the Oncomine TCR Beta short-read assay, DNA from cultured CD4+ T cells was sequenced. Via MiXCR, TCRdb re-called the PCR reads, giving one row per CDR3 protein. The sample consists of roughly 26,000 distinct CDR3 sequences, about 41% of them appearing once. Treatment: approximately 11-day PBMC culture with coronavirus spike peptide pools or control peptides (ViraFEST assay). The sequenced material came from CD4+ T cells from blood, cultured in vitro. This TCR came from a human donor who had recovered from COVID-19.

The CDR3, as DNA: TGTGCCAGCAGTGACAGGGACTCTGGGGCCAACGTCCTGACTTTC. Amino acid sequence: CASSDRDSGANVLTF. The chain has TRBV6-4 and TRBJ2-6, with D unresolved. Germline CDR1 reads MRHNA; CDR2 reads SNTAGT. The V gene lost 2 bases and the J gene lost 0 bases, with 5 bases spanning the gap. The CDR3 length is 15 residues.